This T cell receptor (beta chain) was sequenced for a study of T cell changes during pregnancy in multiple sclerosis. The table came from immunoSEQ multiplex PCR; TCRdb's copy has only in-frame clones and leaves some out. The sample lists approximately 66,000 clones; about 91% were seen once. This CDR3 is 13 amino acids long. Germline values: CDR1 SGDLS, CDR2 YYNGEE. V gave up 7 bases and J gave up 6 bases; unmatched junction bases: 10. The gene calls are TRBV9 and TRBJ2-7, with 7 bases fitting TRBD2. The sequencing here drew on CD8+ T cells from peripheral blood mononuclear cells, taken before pregnancy. The TCR comes from a female donor with multiple sclerosis, enrolled in a pregnancy study. CDR3 residues: CASSRGDHGEQYF. The DNA of the CDR3 is TGTGCCAGCTCCCGGGGGGACCACGGCGAGCAGTACTTC.